The clone carrying this T cell receptor beta chain was recorded a few times. Its matching antigen is unknown. The protocol was immunoSEQ multiplex PCR, while the TCRdb copy is restricted to in-frame clones and leaves out a portion. The table has about 690,000 clones, about 90% seen once. The record originates from a study of shared clonotypes between healthy human individuals. As for the study in general: Sampling drew on donors who were a couple of women and three men aged 18 to 49.

General study results and limits: Depth was large, yet rarefaction showed that sorted-subset sequencing was incomplete. Approximately 4.6% of naive CD4 clonotypes were common to a handful of donors.

The CDR3 length is 15 residues. The junction had 8 bases not matched to a gene; V was cut back by 8 bases and J by 2 bases. Germline V lookup: CDR1 SNHLY, CDR2 FYNNEI. Sequenced material: memory CD8+ T cells from PBMCs. As to subset: CD45RO+ cells pooled with CCR7-negative TemRA cells. The TCR was taken from a man younger than 30 in good health. Some clones in this sample may be carry-over from other donors' samples. This rearrangement joins TRBV2 to TRBJ2-2; 7 bases are a match to TRBD1. CDR3 bases: TGTGCCAGCTTCCGGGACAGCCCTAACACCGGGGAGCTGTTTTTT. Encoded protein: CASFRDSPNTGELFF.